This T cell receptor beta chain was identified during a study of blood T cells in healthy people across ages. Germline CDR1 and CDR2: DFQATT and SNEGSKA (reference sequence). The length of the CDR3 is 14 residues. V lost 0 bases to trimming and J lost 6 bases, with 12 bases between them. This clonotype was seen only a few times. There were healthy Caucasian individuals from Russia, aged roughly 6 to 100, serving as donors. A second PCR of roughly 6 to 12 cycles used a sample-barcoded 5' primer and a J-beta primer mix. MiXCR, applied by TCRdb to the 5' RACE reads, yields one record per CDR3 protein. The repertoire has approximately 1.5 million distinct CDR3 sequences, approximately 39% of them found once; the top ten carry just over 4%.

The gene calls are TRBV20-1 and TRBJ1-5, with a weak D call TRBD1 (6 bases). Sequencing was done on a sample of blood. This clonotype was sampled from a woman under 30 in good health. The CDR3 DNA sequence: TGCAGTGCTAGAGATCCCGAGGGGGGTCAGCCCCAGCATTTT. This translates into CSARDPEGGQPQHF.